A selection of T cell receptor beta chains follows, all from one sample in a study of T-cell reconstitution after alpha-beta-depleted transplantation in children. TCRdb re-derived calls from the PCR reads in MiXCR, one entry per CDR3 protein. This table has fewer than 400,000 distinct CDR3 sequences, approximately 20% appearing once. The specimen was PBMCs from the stem cell graft donor, collected from the stem cell graft. The receptors originated from a human donor who donated a stem cell graft to a child with acute myeloid leukemia. CDR3s include the opening cysteine and the closing phenylalanine or tryptophan. D genes are given only for firm matches. Clone sizes are given selectively: once, few, many, or a class where the clone is expanded.

>few|TRBV4-2|TRBD2|TRBJ2-1
TGTGCCAGCAGCCAAGATCCCAAGGTAGCGGGAGTGGGGGAGCAGTTCTTC
CASSQDPKVAGVGEQFF
>few|TRBV12-3/TRBV12-4|TRBD2|TRBJ2-5
TGTGCCAGCAGTCCACAACTAGCGGGAGTGGAGACCCAGTACTTC
CASSPQLAGVETQYF
>NA|TRBV11-2|NA|TRBJ2-1
TGTGCCAGCAGCTTAGGCCCTGTAGCGCTACCCAATGACAATGAGCAGTTCTTC
CASSLGPVALPNDNEQFF
>NA|TRBV29-1|TRBD1|TRBJ2-7
TGCAGCGTGACAGGGTCCTACGAGCAGTACTTC
CSVTGSYEQYF
>few|TRBV29-1|TRBD2|TRBJ2-1
TGCAGCGTTCCAACGCTAGCGGGAGTTTTATACAATGAGCAGTTCTTC
CSVPTLAGVLYNEQFF
>few|TRBV20-1|NA|TRBJ2-1
TGCAGTGCCGAGGGGGCTAGCGGAAACAATGAGCAGTTCTTC
CSAEGASGNNEQFF
>NA|TRBV20-1|NA|TRBJ1-2
TGCAGTGCTAGAGATCTCAAGGGTCATGGCTACACCTTC
CSARDLKGHGYTF
>many|TRBV20-1|NA|TRBJ1-2
TGCAGTGCACCGACCGGACGGAACTATGGCTACACCTTC
CSAPTGRNYGYTF
>NA|TRBV28|TRBD1|TRBJ1-3
TGTGCCAGCAGTTTACTTCTCCCGGACAGGAGTCTTACCATATATTTT
CASSLLLPDRSLTIYF
>NA|TRBV5-1|NA|TRBJ2-1
TGCGCCAGCAGCTTGACAGCTGGCAGGGCCTACAATGAGCAGTTCTTC
CASSLTAGRAYNEQFF
>few|TRBV7-2|TRBD2|TRBJ2-3
TGTGCCAGCAGCTTGGTAGCGGGGACGGTAGATACGCAGTATTTT
CASSLVAGTVDTQYF
>NA|TRBV15|TRBD2|TRBJ2-7
TGTGCCACCAGCAGAGCCGGGAGGATGTACGAGCAGTACTTC
CATSRAGRMYEQYF
>NA|TRBV12-3/TRBV12-4|NA|TRBJ2-7
TGTGCCAGCAGTCCCTTCGGCACCTTGACCTACGAGCAGTACTTC
CASSPFGTLTYEQYF
>few|TRBV7-2|TRBD2|TRBJ2-2
TGTGCCAGCAGCGCGGGACTAGCGGGACCAATGACCGGGGAGCTGTTTTTT
CASSAGLAGPMTGELFF
>few|TRBV9|TRBD2|TRBJ2-1
TGTGCCAGCAGCGTAGGGACTAGCGGGAGCAGGAATGAGCAGTTCTTC
CASSVGTSGSRNEQFF
>few|TRBV4-3|TRBD1|TRBJ1-1
TGCGCCAGCAGCCAAGACCCGAGACAGGGGCAAGAAGCTTTCTTT
CASSQDPRQGQEAFF
>NA|TRBV5-1|NA|TRBJ2-1
TGCGCCAGCAGCTTTGAAACAGACTACAATGAGCAGTTCTTC
CASSFETDYNEQFF
>few|TRBV15|TRBD2|TRBJ2-3
TGTGCCACCAGCAGAGAAGAAGGCGGGAGGGGCACAGATACGCAGTATTTT
CATSREEGGRGTDTQYF
>NA|TRBV15|NA|TRBJ1-3
TGTGCCACCAGCAGAGATTTGGGGAAAGCTGGAAACACCATATATTTT
CATSRDLGKAGNTIYF
>NA|TRBV5-1|TRBD2|TRBJ2-2
TGCGCCAGCAGCCCCTCGGGACTAGCGGGAGCCTCGGGCGGGGAGCTGTTTTTT
CASSPSGLAGASGGELFF
>NA|TRBV5-5|TRBD2|TRBJ2-7
TGTGCCAGCAGCTGGACTAGCGGACACTCCTACGAGCAGTACTTC
CASSWTSGHSYEQYF
>NA|TRBV6-5|NA|TRBJ2-7
TGTGCCAGCAGTTACTCGAATGACGAGCAGTACTTC
CASSYSNDEQYF
>once|TRBV7-6|TRBD2|TRBJ2-1
TGTGCCAGCAGCTTTACGCTAGCGGGAGGGTGGGGAACTTACAATGAGCAGTTCTTC
CASSFTLAGGWGTYNEQFF
>NA|TRBV4-1|NA|TRBJ2-3
TGCGCCAGCAGCCGGACAGGGACTAGCCGACAAACCACAGATACGCAGTATTTT
CASSRTGTSRQTTDTQYF
>NA|TRBV28|NA|TRBJ1-1
TGTGCCACCTCAGCGTTGGGCGGCGCTTTCTTT
CATSALGGAFF
>many|TRBV12-3/TRBV12-4|NA|TRBJ2-1
TGTGCCAGCAGTTTATGGGGTTACAATGAGCAGTTCTTC
CASSLWGYNEQFF
>few|TRBV29-1|NA|TRBJ2-1
TGCAGCGTTATAGGTAGTTCCCATGAGCAGTTCTTC
CSVIGSSHEQFF
>NA|TRBV6-5|TRBD1|TRBJ2-7
TGTGCCAGCAGTTACAGGGACAGGGGTAATTACGAGCAGTACTTC
CASSYRDRGNYEQYF
>few|TRBV12-3/TRBV12-4|TRBD2|TRBJ2-7
TGTGCCAGCAGTCCCCTTTTGCGGGAGGGCTCCTACGAGCAGTACTTC
CASSPLLREGSYEQYF